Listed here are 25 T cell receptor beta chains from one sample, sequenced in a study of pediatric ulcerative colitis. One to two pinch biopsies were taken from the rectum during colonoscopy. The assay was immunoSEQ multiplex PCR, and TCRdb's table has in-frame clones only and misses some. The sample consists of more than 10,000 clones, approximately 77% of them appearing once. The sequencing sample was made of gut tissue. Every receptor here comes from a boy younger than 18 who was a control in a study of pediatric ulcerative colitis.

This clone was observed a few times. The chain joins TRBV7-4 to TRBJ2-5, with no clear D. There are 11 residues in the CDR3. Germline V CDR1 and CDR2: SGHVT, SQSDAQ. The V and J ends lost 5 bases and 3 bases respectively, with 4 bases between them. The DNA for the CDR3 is TGTGCCAGCAGCGGGAAAGAGACCCAGTACTTC. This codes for CASSGKETQYF.

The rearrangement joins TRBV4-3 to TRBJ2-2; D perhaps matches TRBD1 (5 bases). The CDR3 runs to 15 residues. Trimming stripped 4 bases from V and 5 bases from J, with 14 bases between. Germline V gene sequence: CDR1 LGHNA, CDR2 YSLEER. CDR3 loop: CASSRQLYETGELFF. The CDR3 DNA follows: TGCGCCAGCAGCCGACAGCTGTACGAAACCGGGGAGCTGTTTTTT.

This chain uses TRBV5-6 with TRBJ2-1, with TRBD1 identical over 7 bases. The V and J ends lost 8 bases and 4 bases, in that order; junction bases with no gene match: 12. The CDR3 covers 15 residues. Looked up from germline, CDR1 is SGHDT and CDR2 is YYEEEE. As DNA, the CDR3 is TGTGCCAGTTGTGCCGGGGACAGACCTTACAATGAGCAGTTCTTC. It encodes CASCAGDRPYNEQFF.

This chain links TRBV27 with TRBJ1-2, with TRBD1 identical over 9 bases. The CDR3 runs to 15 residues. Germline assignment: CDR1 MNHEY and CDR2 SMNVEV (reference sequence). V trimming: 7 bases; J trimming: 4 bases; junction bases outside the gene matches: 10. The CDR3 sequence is CASTDPGTGLYGYTF. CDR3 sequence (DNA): TGTGCCAGCACTGATCCCGGGACAGGGCTCTATGGCTACACCTTC.

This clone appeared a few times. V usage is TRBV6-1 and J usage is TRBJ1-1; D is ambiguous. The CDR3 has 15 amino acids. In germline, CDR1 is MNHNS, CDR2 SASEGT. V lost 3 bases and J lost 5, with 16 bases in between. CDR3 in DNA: TGTGCCAGCAGTGAGGTTAACAGTGTCGGGACTGAAGCTTTCTTT. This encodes CASSEVNSVGTEAFF.

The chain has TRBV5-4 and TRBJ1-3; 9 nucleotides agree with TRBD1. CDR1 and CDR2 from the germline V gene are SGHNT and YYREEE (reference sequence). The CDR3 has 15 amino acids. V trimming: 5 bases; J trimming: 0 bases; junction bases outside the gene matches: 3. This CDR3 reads CASRGQGNSGNTIYF. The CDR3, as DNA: TGTGCCAGCAGGGGACAGGGAAACTCTGGAAACACCATATATTTT.

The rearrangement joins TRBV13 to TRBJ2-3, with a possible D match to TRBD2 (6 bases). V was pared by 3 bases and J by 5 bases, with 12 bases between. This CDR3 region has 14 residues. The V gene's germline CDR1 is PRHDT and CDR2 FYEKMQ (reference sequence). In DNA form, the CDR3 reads TGTGCCAGCAGCTTGGGACTTCGTGGAGATACGCAGTATTTT. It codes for CASSLGLRGDTQYF.

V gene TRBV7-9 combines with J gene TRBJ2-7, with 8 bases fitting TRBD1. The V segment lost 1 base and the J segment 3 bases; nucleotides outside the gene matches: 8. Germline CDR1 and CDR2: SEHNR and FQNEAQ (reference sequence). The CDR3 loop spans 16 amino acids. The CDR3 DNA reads TGTGCCAGCAGCTTAGGAGGGTGGACAGGGAACTACGAGCAGTACGTC. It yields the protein CASSLGGWTGNYEQYV.

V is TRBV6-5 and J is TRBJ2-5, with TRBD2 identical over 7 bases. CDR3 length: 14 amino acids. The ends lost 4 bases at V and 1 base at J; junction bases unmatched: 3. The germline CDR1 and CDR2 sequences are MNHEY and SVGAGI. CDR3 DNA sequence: TGTGCCAGCAGTTGGGGGAGGGGCCAAGAGACCCAGTACTTC. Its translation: CASSWGRGQETQYF.

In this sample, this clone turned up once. CDR3 residues: CASSVGTSTGELFF. DNA of the CDR3: TGTGCCAGCAGCGTAGGCACGAGCACCGGGGAGCTGTTTTTT. The chain recombines TRBV9 with TRBJ2-2; D gene unclear. Germline V lookup: CDR1 SGDLS, CDR2 YYNGEE. Trimming cost V 0 bases and J 4 bases, with 7 bases left between them. The CDR3 has 14 amino acids.

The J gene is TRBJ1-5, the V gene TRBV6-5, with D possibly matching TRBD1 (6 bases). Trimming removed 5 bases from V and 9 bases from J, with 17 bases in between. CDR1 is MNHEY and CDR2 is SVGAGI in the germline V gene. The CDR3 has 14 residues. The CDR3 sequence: CASSPQQGLRPQHF. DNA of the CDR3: TGTGCCAGCAGTCCCCAACAGGGTTTGCGGCCCCAGCATTTT.

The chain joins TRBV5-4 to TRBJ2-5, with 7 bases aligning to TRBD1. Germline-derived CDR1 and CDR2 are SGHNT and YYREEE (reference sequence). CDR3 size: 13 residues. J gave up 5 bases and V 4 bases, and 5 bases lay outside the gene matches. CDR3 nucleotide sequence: TGTGCCAGCAGCCCTGACAGGGCCGAGACCCAGTACTTC. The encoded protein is CASSPDRAETQYF.

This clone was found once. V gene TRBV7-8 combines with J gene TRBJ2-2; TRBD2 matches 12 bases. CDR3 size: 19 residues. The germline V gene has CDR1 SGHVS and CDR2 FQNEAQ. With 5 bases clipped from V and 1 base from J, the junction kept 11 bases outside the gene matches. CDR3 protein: CASSPFTSGRFRNTGELFF. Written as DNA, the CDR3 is TGTGCCAGCAGCCCTTTCACTAGCGGGAGGTTTAGGAACACCGGGGAGCTGTTTTTT. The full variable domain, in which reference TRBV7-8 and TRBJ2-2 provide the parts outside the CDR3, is GAGVSQSPRYKVAKRGQDVALRCDPISGHVSLFWYQQALGQGPEFLTYFQNEAQLDKSGLPSDRFFAERPEGSVSTLKIQRTQQEDSAVYLCASSPFTSGRFRNTGELFFGEGSRLTVL.

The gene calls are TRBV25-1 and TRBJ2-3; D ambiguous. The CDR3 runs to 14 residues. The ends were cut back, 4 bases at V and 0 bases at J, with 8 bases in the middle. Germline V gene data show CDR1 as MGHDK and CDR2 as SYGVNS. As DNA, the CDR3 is TGTGCCAGCAGTGGCCGTCTGAGCACAGATACGCAGTATTTT. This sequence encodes CASSGRLSTDTQYF.

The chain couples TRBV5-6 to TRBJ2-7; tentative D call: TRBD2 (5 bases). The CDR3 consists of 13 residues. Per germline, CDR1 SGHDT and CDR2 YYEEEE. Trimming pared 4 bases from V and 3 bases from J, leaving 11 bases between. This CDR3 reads CASSRLGSYEQYF. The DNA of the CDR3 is TGTGCCAGCAGCCGACTGGGGAGCTACGAGCAGTACTTC.

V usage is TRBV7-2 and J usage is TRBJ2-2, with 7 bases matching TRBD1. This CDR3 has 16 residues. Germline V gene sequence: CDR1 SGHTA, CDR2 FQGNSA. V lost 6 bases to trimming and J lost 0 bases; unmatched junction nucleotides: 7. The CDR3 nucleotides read TGTGCCAGCAGTACCACCGGGACAGCGAACACCGGGGAGCTGTTTTTT. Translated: CASSTTGTANTGELFF.

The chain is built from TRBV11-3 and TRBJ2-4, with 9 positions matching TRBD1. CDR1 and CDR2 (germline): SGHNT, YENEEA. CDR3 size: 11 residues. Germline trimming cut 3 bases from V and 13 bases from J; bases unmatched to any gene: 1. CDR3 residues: CASSLGQGQYF. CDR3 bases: TGTGCCAGCAGCTTGGGACAGGGACAGTACTTC.

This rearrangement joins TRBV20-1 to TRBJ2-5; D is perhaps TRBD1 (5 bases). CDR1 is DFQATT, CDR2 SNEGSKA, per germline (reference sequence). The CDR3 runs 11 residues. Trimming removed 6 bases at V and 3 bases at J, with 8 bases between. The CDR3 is CSAAQEETQYF. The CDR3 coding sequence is TGCAGTGCGGCACAGGAAGAGACCCAGTACTTC.

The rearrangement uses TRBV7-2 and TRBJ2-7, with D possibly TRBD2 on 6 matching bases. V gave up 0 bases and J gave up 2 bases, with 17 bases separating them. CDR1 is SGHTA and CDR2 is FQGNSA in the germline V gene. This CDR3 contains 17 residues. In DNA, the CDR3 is TGTGCCAGCAGCTTAGCGCCCTACCAGGACTACCCCTACGAGCAGTACGTC. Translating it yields CASSLAPYQDYPYEQYV.

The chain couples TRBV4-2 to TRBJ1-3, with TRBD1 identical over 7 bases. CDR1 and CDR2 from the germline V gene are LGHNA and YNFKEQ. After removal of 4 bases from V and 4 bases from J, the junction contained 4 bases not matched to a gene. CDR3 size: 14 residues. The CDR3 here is CASSLSTGGNTIYF. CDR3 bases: TGTGCCAGCAGCCTGTCGACAGGGGGAAACACCATATATTTT.

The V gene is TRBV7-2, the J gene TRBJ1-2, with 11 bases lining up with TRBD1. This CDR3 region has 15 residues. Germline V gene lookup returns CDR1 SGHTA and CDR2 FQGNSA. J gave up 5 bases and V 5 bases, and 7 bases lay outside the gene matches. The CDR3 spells CASSETGTGGYGYTF. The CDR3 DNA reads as TGTGCCAGCAGCGAGACCGGGACAGGGGGATATGGCTACACCTTC.

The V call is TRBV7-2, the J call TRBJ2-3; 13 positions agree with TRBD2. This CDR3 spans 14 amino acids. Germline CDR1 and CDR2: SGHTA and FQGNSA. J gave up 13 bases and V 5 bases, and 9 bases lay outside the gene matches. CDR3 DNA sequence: TGTGCCAGCAGCCTCCGACTAGCGGGAGGACAGGAGTATTTT. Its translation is CASSLRLAGGQEYF.

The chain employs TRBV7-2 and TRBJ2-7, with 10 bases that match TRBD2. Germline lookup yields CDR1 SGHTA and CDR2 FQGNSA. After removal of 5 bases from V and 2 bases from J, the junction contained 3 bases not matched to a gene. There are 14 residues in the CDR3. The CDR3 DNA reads TGTGCCAGCAGCCAAGCGGGAGGGCCCTACGAGCAGTACTTC. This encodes CASSQAGGPYEQYF.

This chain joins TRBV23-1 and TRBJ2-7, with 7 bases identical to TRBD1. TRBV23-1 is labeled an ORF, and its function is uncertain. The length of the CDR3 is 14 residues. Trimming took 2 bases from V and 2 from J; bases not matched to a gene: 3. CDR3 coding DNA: TGCGCCAGCAGTCAAGGGACAGCTCCCTACGAGCAGTACTTC. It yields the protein CASSQGTAPYEQYF.

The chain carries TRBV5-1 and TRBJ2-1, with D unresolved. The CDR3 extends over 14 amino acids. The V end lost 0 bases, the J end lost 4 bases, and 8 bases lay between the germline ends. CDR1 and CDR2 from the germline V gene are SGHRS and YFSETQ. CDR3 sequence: CASSLGGPYNEQFF. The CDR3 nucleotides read TGCGCCAGCAGCTTGGGAGGACCTTACAATGAGCAGTTCTTC.